Shown below are 10 T cell receptor beta chains from a single sample sequenced in a study of shared clonotypes between healthy human individuals. Libraries were prepared by immunoSEQ multiplex PCR; TCRdb keeps only in-frame clonotypes and omits some of them. The sample lists 2,100,000 or so clones; around 95% were seen once. Sequenced sample: naive CD4+ T cells sorted from blood. The sample's subset: CD45RA+ positively selected. The source is a man younger than 35 in good health.

This rearrangement joins TRBV5-8 to TRBJ2-1; a possible D gene is TRBD2 (6 bases). V was trimmed by 4 bases and J by 1 base, leaving 12 bases between them. Germline V lookup: CDR1 SGHTS, CDR2 YDEGEE. This CDR3 region has 15 residues. The CDR3 loop is CASSAGTYSYNEQFF. The CDR3, as DNA: TGTGCCAGCAGCGCCGGGACTTATTCCTACAATGAGCAGTTCTTC.

The CDR3 protein is CASNSDGSGANVLTF. CDR3 nucleotide sequence: TGTGCCAGCAATTCAGACGGATCTGGGGCCAACGTCCTGACTTTC. J is TRBJ2-6 and V is TRBV6-5, with D unclear. CDR3 length equals 15 residues. Trimming pared 7 bases from V and 1 base from J, leaving 11 bases between. Germline values: CDR1 MNHEY, CDR2 SVGAGI.

The chain employs TRBV11-3 and TRBJ2-1; unclear D gene. This CDR3 is 13 amino acids long. Germline values: CDR1 SGHNT, CDR2 YENEEA. V shed 1 base and J shed 6 bases, with 7 bases lying between them. Here the CDR3 DNA reads TGTGCCAGCAGCTTAGGCGGTAGCAATGAGCAGTTCTTC. Encoded protein: CASSLGGSNEQFF.

The chain uses TRBV30 and TRBJ2-2, with 8 bases fitting TRBD2. Per the germline V gene, CDR1 is GTSNPN and CDR2 is SVGIG (reference sequence). V trimming: 4 bases; J trimming: 7 bases; junction bases outside the gene matches: 2. The CDR3 runs 12 residues. The CDR3 coding sequence is TGTGCCTGGACTAGCGGGTTCGGGGAGCTGTTTTTT. Its protein product is CAWTSGFGELFF. Full variable domain (remainder filled in from reference TRBV30 and TRBJ2-2): SQTIHQWPATLVQPVGSPLSLECTVEGTSNPNLYWYRQAAGRGLQLLFYSVGIGQISSEVPQNLSASRPQDRQFILSSKKLLLSDSGFYLCAWTSGFGELFFGEGSRLTVL.

A single count supports this clone. The V gene is TRBV30, the J gene TRBJ2-7; D is ambiguous. Trimming stripped 3 bases from V and 4 bases from J, with 13 bases between. The CDR3 loop spans 13 amino acids. CDR1 is GTSNPN, CDR2 SVGIG, per germline (reference sequence). CDR3 bases: TGTGCCTGGAGGCGGACGTTAACTTACGAGCAGTACTTC. Protein product: CAWRRTLTYEQYF.

CDR3 DNA sequence: TGCGCCAGCAGCTCAGTGAGGTCAGTGAACACTGAAGCTTTCTTT. Its translation is CASSSVRSVNTEAFF. The V call is TRBV5-1, the J call TRBJ1-1, with unresolved D. V was trimmed by 3 bases and J by 0 bases, leaving 12 bases between them. The V gene's germline CDR1 is SGHRS and CDR2 YFSETQ. This CDR3 has 15 residues.

This clone has a single count. V usage is TRBV2 and J usage is TRBJ1-2; D might be TRBD1 (5 bases). V lost 6 bases to trimming and J lost 3 bases, with 11 bases between them. The CDR3 has 13 amino acids. Germline V lookup: CDR1 SNHLY, CDR2 FYNNEI. Here the CDR3 DNA reads TGTGCCAGCAGGGACACAGGTCACTATGGCTACACCTTC. Its protein is CASRDTGHYGYTF. Drawing the rest from reference TRBV2 and TRBJ1-2, the complete variable domain is EPEVTQTPSHQVTQMGQEVILRCVPISNHLYFYWYRQILGQKVEFLVSFYNNEISEKSEIFDDQFSVERPDGSNFTLKIRSTKLEDSAMYFCASRDTGHYGYTFGSGTRLTVV.

This rearrangement joins TRBV15 to TRBJ1-1; D may be TRBD1 (6 bases). The CDR3 is 14 amino acids. Germline assignment: CDR1 LNHNV and CDR2 YYDKDF (reference sequence). Trimming shortened V by 0 bases and J by 5 bases, and 10 bases separated the two germline ends. CDR3: CATSREQGYTEAFF. The CDR3 nucleotides read TGTGCCACCAGCAGAGAGCAGGGGTATACTGAAGCTTTCTTT. The whole variable domain, filled in from reference TRBV15 and TRBJ1-1, reads DAMVIQNPRYQVTQFGKPVTLSCSQTLNHNVMYWYQQKSSQAPKLLFHYYDKDFNNEADTPDNFQSRRPNTSFCFLDIRSPGLGDTAMYLCATSREQGYTEAFFGQGTRLTVV.

The CDR3 here is CASLPSLANYGYTF. CDR3 DNA: TGTGCCAGCCTCCCGAGCCTAGCTAACTATGGCTACACCTTC. The chain uses TRBV6-5 and TRBJ1-2; D is unclear. CDR3 size: 14 residues. V lost 8 bases and J 0 bases, leaving 13 bases between the germline ends. Per germline, CDR1 MNHEY and CDR2 SVGAGI.

This clone was found once. The chain employs TRBV7-8 and TRBJ1-5, with D possibly matching TRBD1 (6 bases). CDR3 length: 14 amino acids. V lost 1 base, J lost 11 bases, and 15 bases lay in between. CDR1 and CDR2 from the germline V gene are SGHVS and FQNEAQ. CDR3 nucleotide sequence: TGTGCCAGCAGCTTAGGGGAGGGGGGACCGTCCCAGCATTTT. Its protein product is CASSLGEGGPSQHF.